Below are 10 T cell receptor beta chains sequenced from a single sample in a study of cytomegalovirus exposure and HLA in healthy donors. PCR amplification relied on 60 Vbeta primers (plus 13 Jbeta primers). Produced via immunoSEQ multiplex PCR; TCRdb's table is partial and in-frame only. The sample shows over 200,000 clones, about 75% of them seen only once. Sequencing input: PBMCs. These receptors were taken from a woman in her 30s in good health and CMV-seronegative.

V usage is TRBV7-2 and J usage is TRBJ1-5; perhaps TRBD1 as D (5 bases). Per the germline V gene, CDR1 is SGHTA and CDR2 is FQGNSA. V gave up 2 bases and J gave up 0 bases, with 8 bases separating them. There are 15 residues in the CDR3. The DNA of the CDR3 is TGTGCCAGCAGCTTAAGGGGTTATAGCAATCAGCCCCAGCATTTT. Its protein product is CASSLRGYSNQPQHF.

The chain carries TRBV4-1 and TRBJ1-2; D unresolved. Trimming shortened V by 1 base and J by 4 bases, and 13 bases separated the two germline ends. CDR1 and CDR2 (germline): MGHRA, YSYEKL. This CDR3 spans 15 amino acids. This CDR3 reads CASSQGGGEPYGYTF. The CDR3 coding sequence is TGCGCCAGCAGCCAAGGTGGTGGAGAGCCCTATGGCTACACCTTC.

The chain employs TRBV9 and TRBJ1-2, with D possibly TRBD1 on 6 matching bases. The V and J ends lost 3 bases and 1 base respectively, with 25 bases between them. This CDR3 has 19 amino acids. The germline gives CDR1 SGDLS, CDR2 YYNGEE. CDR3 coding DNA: TGTGCCAGCAGCGCTCAGACAGGCCTACGAAGGGATCTTAACTATGGCTACACCTTC. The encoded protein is CASSAQTGLRRDLNYGYTF.

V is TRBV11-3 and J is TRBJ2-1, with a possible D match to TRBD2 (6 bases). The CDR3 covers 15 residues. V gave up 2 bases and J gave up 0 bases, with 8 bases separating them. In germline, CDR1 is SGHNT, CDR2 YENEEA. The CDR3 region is CASSLNGGSYNEQFF. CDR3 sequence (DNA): TGTGCCAGCAGCTTAAACGGGGGCTCCTACAATGAGCAGTTCTTC.

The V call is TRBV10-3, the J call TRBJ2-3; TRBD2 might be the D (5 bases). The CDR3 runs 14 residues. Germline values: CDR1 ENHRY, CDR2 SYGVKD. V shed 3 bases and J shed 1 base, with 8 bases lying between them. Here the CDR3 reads CAISDGRGTDTQYF. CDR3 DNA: TGTGCCATCAGTGACGGGCGGGGCACAGATACGCAGTATTTT.

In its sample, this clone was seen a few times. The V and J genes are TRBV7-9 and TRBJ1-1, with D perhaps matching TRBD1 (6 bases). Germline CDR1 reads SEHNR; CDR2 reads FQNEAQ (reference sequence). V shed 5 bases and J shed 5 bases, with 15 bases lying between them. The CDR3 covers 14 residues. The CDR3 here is CASSPTTGSTEAFF. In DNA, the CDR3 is TGTGCCAGCAGCCCGACGACAGGATCGACTGAAGCTTTCTTT.

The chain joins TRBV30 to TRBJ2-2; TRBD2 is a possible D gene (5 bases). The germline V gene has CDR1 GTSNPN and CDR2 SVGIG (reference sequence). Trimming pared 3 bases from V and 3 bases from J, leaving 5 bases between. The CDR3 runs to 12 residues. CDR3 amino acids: CAWSGDTGELFF. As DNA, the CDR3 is TGTGCCTGGAGCGGGGACACCGGGGAGCTGTTTTTT.

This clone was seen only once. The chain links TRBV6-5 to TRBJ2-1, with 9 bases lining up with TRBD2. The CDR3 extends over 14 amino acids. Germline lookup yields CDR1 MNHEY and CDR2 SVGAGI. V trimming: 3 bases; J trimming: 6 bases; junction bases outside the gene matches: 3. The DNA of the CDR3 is TGTGCCAGCAGTTATAGTAGCGGGAGCAATGAGCAGTTCTTC. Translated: CASSYSSGSNEQFF.

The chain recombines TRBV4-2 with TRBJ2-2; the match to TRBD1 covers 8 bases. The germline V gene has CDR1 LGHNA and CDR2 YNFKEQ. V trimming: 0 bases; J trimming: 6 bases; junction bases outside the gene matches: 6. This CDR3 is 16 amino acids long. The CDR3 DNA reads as TGTGCCAGCAGCCAAGATGGGCAGGGGGCGCCCGGGGAGCTGTTTTTT. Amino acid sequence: CASSQDGQGAPGELFF.

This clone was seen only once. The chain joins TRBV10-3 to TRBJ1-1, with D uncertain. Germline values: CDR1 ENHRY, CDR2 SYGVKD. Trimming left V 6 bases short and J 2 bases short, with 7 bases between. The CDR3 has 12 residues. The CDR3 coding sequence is TGTGCCATCAGAGGGAGCAACACTGAAGCTTTCTTT. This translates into CAIRGSNTEAFF.